A single sample is the source of the 6 T cell receptor beta chains below, sequenced in a study of vaccination and CD4 T cells after COVID-19. Scientists ran DNA taken from cultured CD4+ T cells through the Oncomine TCR Beta short-read assay for sequencing. One entry per CDR3 protein results from TCRdb running MiXCR on the PCR reads. Of some 15,000 distinct CDR3 sequences detected, 73% appear once; the ten largest clones hold about 4.6%. These receptors are not linked to any known antigen. As to treatment: approximately nine-day PBMC culture with coronavirus spike peptide pools or control peptides (ViraFEST assay). Input material: CD4+ T cells from blood, cultured in vitro. The receptors were gathered from a human donor who had recovered from COVID-19.

This clonotype was detected once. CDR3 sequence reads: CASSARSGLAGPTPGYEQYF. Written as DNA, the CDR3 is TGTGCCAGCAGCGCACGCTCGGGACTAGCGGGCCCCACTCCGGGCTACGAGCAGTACTTC. The chain employs TRBV7-2 and TRBJ2-7, with 12 bases that match TRBD2. CDR1 SGHTA and CDR2 FQGNSA come from the germline V gene. The J segment lost 3 bases and the V segment lost 5 bases, leaving 20 bases of the junction unmatched. The CDR3 totals 20 residues.

The CDR3 sequence: CASSYGGSRYEQYF. CDR3 DNA: TGTGCCAGCAGTTACGGGGGGAGTCGCTACGAGCAGTACTTC. V is TRBV6-2 or TRBV6-3 and J is TRBJ2-7; tentative D call: TRBD2 (6 bases). Trimming left V 2 bases short and J 3 bases short, with 11 bases between. The V gene's germline CDR1 is MNHEY and CDR2 SVGEGT. This CDR3 has 14 residues.

This clonotype was found a few times. The V gene is TRBV6-1, the J gene TRBJ2-7; D gene uncertain. The CDR3 sequence is 11 residues long. Germline V gene sequence: CDR1 MNHNS, CDR2 SASEGT. Deletions cut 1 base from V and 11 bases from J, with 9 bases between. The CDR3 protein is CASSEGGVEYF. CDR3 nucleotide sequence: TGTGCCAGCAGTGAAGGTGGGGTGGAGTACTTC.

The J gene is TRBJ2-2, the V gene TRBV21-1; the DNA was not used to check the table's D call, TRBD2. TRBV21-1 is given as a pseudogene. The CDR3 runs 16 residues. The DNA of the CDR3 is TGTGCCAGCAGAACACTGCTCCGCTTAGTAGCCGGGGAGCTGTTTTTT. Protein product: CASRTLLRLVAGELFF.

This clonotype is a singleton in its sample. The chain combines TRBV6-1 with TRBJ1-1, with D perhaps matching TRBD1 (6 bases). Germline V lookup: CDR1 MNHNS, CDR2 SASEGT. The CDR3 length is 14 residues. The V and J ends lost 8 bases and 0 bases respectively, with 13 bases between them. CDR3 amino acids: CASRGGGLNTEAFF. In DNA, the CDR3 is TGTGCCAGCCGGGGGGGCGGACTGAACACTGAAGCTTTCTTT.

The J gene is TRBJ2-2, the V gene TRBV6-2 or TRBV6-3, with TRBD2 as a possible D gene (5 bases). V lost 2 bases and J lost 6, with 16 bases in between. Germline V gene sequence: CDR1 MNHEY, CDR2 SVGEGT. The CDR3 length is 16 residues. CDR3 residues: CASSYTLGLPAGELFF. CDR3 bases: TGTGCCAGCAGTTACACCCTAGGACTCCCCGCCGGGGAGCTGTTTTTT.